What follows describes a single TCR beta chain. Its antigen is unknown. This specimen belongs to a study of cytomegalovirus exposure and HLA in healthy donors. Germline V gene sequence: CDR1 SGHAT, CDR2 FQNNGV. This CDR3 is 13 amino acids long. The V end was cut by 3 bases, the J end by 5 bases, with 8 bases between. Study-wide results and caveats: Some V segments (TRBV6-2 and TRBV6-3 among them) were excluded as indistinguishable. Usually a TCR sequence was rare, but some public TCRs were found in many donors.

A multiplex PCR was run with 60 Vbeta primers and 13 Jbeta primers. Profiled with immunoSEQ multiplex PCR; TCRdb holds only in-frame clones, not every one. In the table there are about 63,000 clones, almost 75% of which are singletons. This TCR came from a middle-aged man in good health and CMV-seronegative. J is TRBJ1-5 and V is TRBV11-2; D unclear. The sequenced sample was PBMCs. CDR3 DNA: TGTGCCAGCAGCTTCAGCGGGGATCAGCCCCAGCATTTT. This encodes CASSFSGDQPQHF. The full variable domain, rest sourced from reference TRBV11-2 and TRBJ1-5, is EAGVAQSPRYKIIEKRQSVAFWCNPISGHATLYWYQQILGQGPKLLIQFQNNGVVDDSQLPKDRFSAERLKGVDSTLKIQPAKLEDSAVYLCASSFSGDQPQHFGDGTRLSIL.